The source of this T cell receptor beta chain is a study of blood T cell repertoires in COVID-19. Overall study context: Material from acute and convalescent COVID-19 was sourced from the United States, Italy and Spain. T cells, B-cell-depleted T cells, or PBMCs supplied cDNA or gDNA.

The CDR3 consists of 18 residues. V gave up 5 bases and J gave up 3 bases; unmatched junction bases: 14. Germline V gene sequence: CDR1 MNHNY, CDR2 SVGAGI (reference sequence). The authors' processing: Using reference gene primer amplification, nucleated cell counts were estimated. Assay used: immunoSEQ multiplex PCR; TCRdb lists only in-frame clones, some missing. The DNA was the basis for D and trimming; V, J and clone size are from that table. This table has 150,000 to 180,000 clones, 70% to 90% appearing once. Patients at the Seattle site were enrolled during active infection and followed longitudinally.

This sequence was found in an older woman with COVID-19, enrolled during active disease. The specimen was peripheral blood. This chain links TRBV6-6 with TRBJ2-4; 9 nucleotides line up with TRBD2. The chain's CDR3 is CASSPRSSGLAFKNIQYF. CDR3 nucleotide sequence: TGTGCCAGCAGTCCCCGAAGTTCGGGACTAGCCTTCAAAAACATTCAGTACTTC.